This T cell receptor beta chain was sequenced for a study of Ad26.COV2.S vaccination and SARS-CoV-2 variants. Study in general: Doses of Ad26.COV2.S were injected into muscle once or twice, 56 days apart.

Data came from immunoSEQ multiplex PCR; TCRdb stores just in-frame clones and leaves some out. The repertoire has around 450,000 clones, roughly nine tenths of them found once; the top ten carry just over 2.5%. Treatment here: around 19 received Ad26.COV2.S at low or high dose, single or two shots; five or six received placebo; per-sample allocation not given. Sample collection was performed on day 63 after the first vaccine or placebo injection. Recruitment in Boston yielded a donor of adult age, 18-55 years. Findings of the study overall: Total T cell responses, in the TCR breadth and depth analyses, may have been underestimated. Higher spike-specific TCR breadth was found in vaccine recipients than in placebo recipients.

The V gene's germline CDR1 is SGHTA and CDR2 FQGNSA. This CDR3 comprises 13 residues. V lost 5 bases and J lost 1, with 8 bases in between. Comment on this clone: The antigen is unknown.

The V and J genes are TRBV7-2 and TRBJ1-1; D might be TRBD1 (5 bases). Material: peripheral blood, obtained in a trial of Ad26.COV2.S vaccine versus placebo. The clonotype comes from a person between 18 and 60 years old who received the Ad26.COV2.S COVID-19 vaccine or a placebo. The CDR3 coding sequence is TGTGCCAGCAGCGTTACAGGGAACACTGAAGCTTTCTTT. This sequence encodes CASSVTGNTEAFF. Combining the CDR3 with reference TRBV7-2 and TRBJ1-1 gives the whole variable domain GAGVSQSPSNKVTEKGKDVELRCDPISGHTALYWYRQSLGQGLEFLIYFQGNSAPDKSGLPSDRFSAERTGGSVSTLTIQRTQQEDSAVYLCASSVTGNTEAFFGQGTRLTVV.